A single sample gave rise to the 3 T cell receptor beta chains below, sequenced in a study of blood T cell repertoires in COVID-19. Sequencing was performed with immunoSEQ multiplex PCR; in TCRdb, only in-frame clones are kept and a portion is missing. There are roughly 260,000 clones in the sample; about 90% occur only once, and about 2.5% lies in the top ten. The sequenced sample consisted of peripheral blood. The receptors stem from a woman aged 50 to 60 with acute or convalescent COVID-19.

The chain couples TRBV19 to TRBJ1-2; tentatively, D is TRBD1 (5 bases). Per germline, CDR1 LNHDA and CDR2 SQIVND (reference sequence). Trimming shortened V by 4 bases and J by 0 bases, and 18 bases separated the two germline ends. The CDR3 totals 17 residues. The CDR3 DNA reads as TGTGCCAGTAGTACCCACCTTGGAGGGACCGCTAACTATGGCTACACCTTC. Translation: CASSTHLGGTANYGYTF. The full variable domain, in which reference TRBV19 and TRBJ1-2 provide the parts outside the CDR3, is DGGITQSPKYLFRKEGQNVTLSCEQNLNHDAMYWYRQDPGQGLRLIYYSQIVNDFQKGDIAEGYSVSREKKESFPLTVTSAQKNPTAFYLCASSTHLGGTANYGYTFGSGTRLTVV.

The sample holds one count of this clone. This chain links TRBV6-5 with TRBJ2-7; D uncertain. With 0 bases removed from V and 0 bases from J, the gap between germline ends came to 6 bases. This CDR3 contains 14 residues. From germline, CDR1 is MNHEY and CDR2 SVGAGI. CDR3 coding DNA: TGTGCCAGCAGTTACTCGAGGCTCTCCTACGAGCAGTACTTC. This encodes CASSYSRLSYEQYF.

As for this clone: An end of the junction differs from the germline gene, which may be a read error. The chain recombines TRBV5-1 with TRBJ2-5; D gene uncertain. CDR3 size: 15 residues. Germline V CDR1 and CDR2: SGHRS, YFSETQ. CDR3 DNA sequence: TGCGCCAGCAAGGAGTTCTCCATAGGAGAAGAGGCCCAGTACTTC. Its translation: CASKEFSIGEEAQYF.